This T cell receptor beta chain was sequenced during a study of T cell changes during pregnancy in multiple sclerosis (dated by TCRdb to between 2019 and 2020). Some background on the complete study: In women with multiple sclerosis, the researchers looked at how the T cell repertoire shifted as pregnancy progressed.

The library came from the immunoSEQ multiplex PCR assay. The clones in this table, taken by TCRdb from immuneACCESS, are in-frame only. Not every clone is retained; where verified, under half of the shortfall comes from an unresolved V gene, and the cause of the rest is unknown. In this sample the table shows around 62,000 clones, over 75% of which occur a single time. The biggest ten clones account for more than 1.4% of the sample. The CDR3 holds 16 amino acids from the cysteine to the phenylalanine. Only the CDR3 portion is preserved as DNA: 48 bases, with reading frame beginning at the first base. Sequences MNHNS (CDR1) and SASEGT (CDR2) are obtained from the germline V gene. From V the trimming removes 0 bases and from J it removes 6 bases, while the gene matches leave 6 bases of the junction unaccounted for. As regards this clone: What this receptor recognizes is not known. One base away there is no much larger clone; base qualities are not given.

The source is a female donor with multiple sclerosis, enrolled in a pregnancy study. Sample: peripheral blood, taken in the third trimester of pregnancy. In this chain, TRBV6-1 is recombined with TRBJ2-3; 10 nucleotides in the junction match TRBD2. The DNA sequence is TGTGCCAGCAGTGAAGCGCCCGAGCGGGAGGGCGATACGCAGTATTTT. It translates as CASSEAPEREGDTQYF.